The entry that follows covers one TCR beta chain sequence. This specimen belongs to a study of technical replicates of blood from a handful of donors. CDR1 MGHRA and CDR2 YSYEKL come from the germline V gene. The CDR3 contains 17 residues. Trimming at V came to 1 base and at J to 2 bases, leaving 10 bases not matched to a gene. Libraries were prepared by immunoSEQ multiplex PCR; TCRdb keeps only in-frame clonotypes and omits some of them. In the table there are roughly 15,000 clones, roughly 80% of which are singletons. The sample comprised PBMCs. This sequence joins TRBV4-1 and TRBJ2-7, with 8 nucleotides matching TRBD2. This receptor was identified in a human donor in good health. This chain's CDR3 is CASSQGWGGGGTYEQYF. DNA of the CDR3: TGCGCCAGCAGCCAAGGATGGGGAGGCGGGGGGACCTACGAGCAGTACTTC.